What follows are 11 T cell receptor beta chains derived from one specimen sequenced in a study of T cells in Graves' hyperthyroidism and ophthalmopathy. Researchers took RNA transcripts and amplified the TCR beta CDR3 regions from them. When the TCR CDR3 underwent first-round RT-PCR, the HTBI primer set was used. TCRdb reprocessed the multiplex PCR reads with MiXCR, giving one entry per CDR3 protein. The sample shows over 350,000 distinct CDR3 sequences, roughly 14% of them seen only once. Sequencing was done on a sample of blood. The receptors derive from a man younger than 35 with Graves' ophthalmopathy.

The table lists this clonotype with a few counts. V is TRBV20-1 and J is TRBJ2-7; 11 nucleotides match TRBD2. The CDR3 totals 15 residues. With V trimmed by 6 bases and J by 2 bases, 9 bases remained unmatched. In germline, CDR1 is DFQATT, CDR2 SNEGSKA (reference sequence). The CDR3 region is CSATPGTSGTYEQYF. Written as DNA, the CDR3 is TGCAGTGCAACCCCCGGGACTAGCGGAACCTACGAGCAGTACTTC.

This clonotype appeared many times. The CDR3 bases are TGCGCCAGCAGAAGTGGGGGACAGAGCTCCTACGAGCAGTACTTC. Amino acid sequence: CASRSGGQSSYEQYF. The rearrangement joins TRBV5-1 to TRBJ2-7; 7 bases are a match to TRBD1. The CDR3 extends over 15 amino acids. The trim removed 5 bases at V and 0 bases at J, leaving 8 bases unmatched. The germline gives CDR1 SGHRS, CDR2 YFSETQ.

This clonotype was seen a few times. This sequence joins TRBV10-3 and TRBJ2-3, with no clear D. CDR3 length: 15 residues. Germline CDR1 and CDR2: ENHRY and SYGVKD. V gave up 10 bases and J gave up 3 bases, with 20 bases separating them. This chain's CDR3 is CATAPFNQGTDTQYF. CDR3 bases: TGTGCCACCGCTCCTTTTAATCAAGGGACAGATACGCAGTATTTT.

This clonotype was seen a handful of times. The rearrangement links TRBV10-2 to TRBJ2-3, with D unclear. Germline CDR1 is WSHSY and CDR2 is SAAADI. CDR3 length: 13 residues. The V and J ends lost 7 bases and 2 bases respectively, with 10 bases between them. The CDR3 nucleotides are TGCGCCAGCACTCACAGTATCACAGATACGCAGTATTTT. As protein: CASTHSITDTQYF.

In this sample, this clonotype turned up many times. This rearrangement joins TRBV24-1 to TRBJ1-5; unclear D gene. Trimming shortened V by 4 bases and J by 11 bases, and 11 bases separated the two germline ends. The CDR3 is made up of 12 amino acids. Looked up from germline, CDR1 is KGHDR and CDR2 is SFDVKD. Written as DNA, the CDR3 is TGTGCCACCAGTGACCAGTCCTTAGCCCAGCATTTT. Its protein product is CATSDQSLAQHF.

This clonotype was counted only a few times. An end of the junction differs from the germline gene, which may be a read error. This chain uses TRBV6-2 or TRBV6-3 with TRBJ2-3; D remains unclear. The germline gives CDR1 MNHEY, CDR2 SVGEGT. The CDR3 length is 15 residues. DNA for the CDR3: TGTGCCAGCAGGTACTCTGGGGATAGGGCAGATACGCAGTATTTT. This translates into CASRYSGDRADTQYF.

In its sample, this clonotype was seen many times. The chain combines TRBV7-3 with TRBJ2-1, with 7 bases matching TRBD2. The CDR3 spans 15 residues. The V gene end was trimmed by 0 bases and the J gene end by 6 bases; junction bases not matched to a gene: 5. CDR1 and CDR2 from the germline V gene are SGHTA and FQGTGA. CDR3 sequence (DNA): TGTGCCAGCAGCTTAACGGCGGGAGTGGTCAATGAGCAGTTCTTC. It codes for CASSLTAGVVNEQFF.

In its sample, this clonotype was seen many times. CDR3 sequence: CASSGIGDGGYEQYF. DNA for the CDR3: TGTGCCAGCAGTGGGATAGGGGACGGAGGCTACGAGCAGTACTTC. The chain combines TRBV2 with TRBJ2-7; either TRBD1 or TRBD2 may fit D (5 bases each). Per germline, CDR1 SNHLY and CDR2 FYNNEI. The CDR3 covers 15 residues. The V gene lost 4 bases and the J gene lost 3 bases, with 16 bases spanning the gap.

Worth noting for this clonotype: This may arise from a read error, as a much more abundant clone is one base away. No conserved phenylalanine or tryptophan is present at the end of the CDR3, so a read error is the likely explanation. This rearrangement joins TRBV13 to TRBJ2-2; weak D call: TRBD2 (5 bases). The V end was cut by 5 bases, the J end by 4 bases, with 14 bases between. The CDR3 has 15 amino acids. Germline values: CDR1 PRHDT, CDR2 FYEKMQ (reference sequence). The CDR3 sequence is CASSPHGISTGELFS. Written as DNA, the CDR3 is TGTGCCAGCAGCCCCCACGGGATTAGCACCGGGGAGCTGTTTTCT.

The sample holds a few counts of this clonotype. The rearrangement links TRBV13 to TRBJ2-7, with D perhaps TRBD1 (6 bases). The germline V gene encodes CDR1 PRHDT and CDR2 FYEKMQ (reference sequence). The CDR3 sequence is 14 residues long. V lost 3 bases and J 2 bases, leaving 11 bases between the germline ends. CDR3 coding DNA: TGTGCCAGCAGCTTGAACAGGGCCCCCTACGAGCAGTACTTC. Its translation is CASSLNRAPYEQYF. The variable domain in full, with the rest retrieved from reference TRBV13 and TRBJ2-7, is AAGVIQSPRHLIKEKRETATLKCYPIPRHDTVYWYQQGPGQDPQFLISFYEKMQSDKGSIPDRFSAQQFSDYHSELNMSSLELGDSALYFCASSLNRAPYEQYFGPGTRLTVT.

This clonotype has a handful of counts. The V call is TRBV19, the J call TRBJ2-6; 12 bases align to TRBD1. This CDR3 is built from 17 residues. V dropped 6 bases and J dropped 4; count of bases not matched to a gene: 7. From germline, CDR1 is LNHDA and CDR2 SQIVND (reference sequence). CDR3 loop: CASSLPGQGAGANVLTF. The CDR3 coding sequence is TGTGCCAGTAGCCTCCCGGGACAGGGGGCCGGGGCCAACGTCCTGACTTTC.